What follows are 28 T cell receptor beta chains derived from one specimen sequenced in a study of blood T cell repertoires in COVID-19. The protocol was immunoSEQ multiplex PCR, while the TCRdb copy is restricted to in-frame clones and leaves out a portion. Of roughly 500,000 clones in the sample, around 87% were seen once. Sequenced: PBMCs or T cells enriched from blood (not recorded which). The receptors here all came from a woman between 40 and 50 years old who had recovered from COVID-19.

V is TRBV4-3 and J is TRBJ1-6; D is perhaps TRBD1 (6 bases). The CDR3 runs 18 residues. Germline V gene lookup returns CDR1 LGHNA and CDR2 YSLEER. Deletions cut 1 base from V and 4 bases from J, with 17 bases between. The CDR3 DNA reads TGCGCCAGCAGCCAAGCCACTTCTCCGACAGGTTATAATTCACCCCTCCACTTT. Protein product: CASSQATSPTGYNSPLHF.

The table lists this clone with a count of one. The CDR3 loop reads CASSSRLAGSTDTQYF. The CDR3 DNA follows: TGTGCCAGTAGTTCCCGACTAGCGGGAAGCACAGATACGCAGTATTTT. This rearrangement joins TRBV19 to TRBJ2-3; 11 positions match TRBD2. Germline V gene sequence: CDR1 LNHDA, CDR2 SQIVND (reference sequence). This CDR3 is built from 16 residues. V was pared by 5 bases and J by 0 bases, with 4 bases of the junction left unmatched.

This clone was recorded once. The V gene is TRBV30, the J gene TRBJ1-5, with a possible D match to TRBD1 (5 bases). Trimming pared 1 base from V and 0 bases from J, leaving 16 bases between. The CDR3 extends over 17 amino acids. CDR1 is GTSNPN and CDR2 is SVGIG in the germline V gene (reference sequence). The CDR3 protein is CAWSGGRVTTSNQPQHF. The CDR3 DNA follows: TGTGCCTGGAGTGGGGGCAGGGTTACTACTAGCAATCAGCCCCAGCATTTT.

This rearrangement joins TRBV5-4 to TRBJ2-6, with TRBD1 identical over 12 bases. Germline V gene data show CDR1 as SGHNT and CDR2 as YYREEE (reference sequence). This CDR3 region has 20 residues. Unmatched junction bases numbered 15, after V lost 6 bases and J lost 2 bases. DNA for the CDR3: TGTGCCAGCACCACCCCCCGACGGGACAGGGGGCGCCCTGGGGCCAACGTCCTGACTTTC. Protein product: CASTTPRRDRGRPGANVLTF.

This clone occurred a few times. The rearrangement joins TRBV19 to TRBJ1-1; the match to TRBD1 covers 7 bases. CDR1 and CDR2 from the germline V gene are LNHDA and SQIVND (reference sequence). The CDR3 is 14 residues long. V dropped 8 bases and J dropped 5; count of bases not matched to a gene: 11. The CDR3 loop reads CASGRTGGWTEAFF. In nucleotides, the CDR3 is TGTGCCAGTGGAAGGACAGGTGGGTGGACTGAAGCTTTCTTT. Using reference TRBV19 and TRBJ1-1 for the parts outside the CDR3, the full variable domain is DGGITQSPKYLFRKEGQNVTLSCEQNLNHDAMYWYRQDPGQGLRLIYYSQIVNDFQKGDIAEGYSVSREKKESFPLTVTSAQKNPTAFYLCASGRTGGWTEAFFGQGTRLTVV.

The rearrangement joins TRBV10-3 to TRBJ2-5; TRBD1 matches 9 bases. CDR3 length: 15 residues. Germline lookup yields CDR1 ENHRY and CDR2 SYGVKD. V shed 6 bases, J shed 3 bases, and the junction held 8 bases outside the gene matches. CDR3 loop: CAIRPNRGREETQYF. The CDR3 nucleotides are TGTGCCATCAGGCCTAACAGGGGGCGAGAAGAGACCCAGTACTTC.

The chain's CDR3 is CASSFLQGETEAFF. In DNA, the CDR3 is TGTGCCAGCAGCTTTTTACAGGGGGAAACTGAAGCTTTCTTT. This rearrangement joins TRBV11-3 to TRBJ1-1, with 8 bases matching TRBD1. V dropped 3 bases and J dropped 5; count of bases not matched to a gene: 5. Germline V gene sequence: CDR1 SGHNT, CDR2 YENEEA. The CDR3 totals 14 residues.

The chain has TRBV5-1 and TRBJ2-7; 10 bases align to TRBD1. This CDR3 is built from 16 residues. The junction had 5 bases not matched to a gene; V was cut back by 0 bases and J by 2 bases. Germline CDR1 reads SGHRS; CDR2 reads YFSETQ. The CDR3 spells CASSLGGQGTPYEQYF. CDR3 nucleotides: TGCGCCAGCAGCTTGGGGGGACAGGGGACCCCCTACGAGCAGTACTTC. Combining the CDR3 with reference TRBV5-1 and TRBJ2-7 gives the whole variable domain KAGVTQTPRYLIKTRGQQVTLSCSPISGHRSVSWYQQTPGQGLQFLFEYFSETQRNKGNFPGRFSGRQFSNSRSEMNVSTLELGDSALYLCASSLGGQGTPYEQYFGPGTRLTVT.

This clone was found a few times. The chain combines TRBV4-2 with TRBJ2-1; TRBD2 aligns across 14 bases. The CDR3 extends over 17 amino acids. CDR1 LGHNA and CDR2 YNFKEQ come from the germline V gene. V gave up 1 base and J gave up 1 base; unmatched junction bases: 0. CDR3 loop: CASSQGTSGRSYNEQFF. The CDR3 coding sequence is TGTGCCAGCAGCCAAGGGACTAGCGGGAGGTCCTACAATGAGCAGTTCTTC.

V usage is TRBV7-9 and J usage is TRBJ2-2, with a possible D match to TRBD1 (6 bases). This CDR3 is 15 amino acids long. Germline V gene data show CDR1 as SEHNR and CDR2 as FQNEAQ (reference sequence). With 7 bases removed from V and 0 bases from J, the gap between germline ends came to 12 bases. The CDR3 is CASIPGTTNTGELFF. The DNA for the CDR3 is TGTGCCAGCATCCCTGGGACAACGAACACCGGGGAGCTGTTTTTT.

This chain links TRBV12-5 with TRBJ1-1; 7 bases line up with TRBD1. This CDR3 region has 15 residues. Per the germline V gene, CDR1 is LGHNT and CDR2 is FRNRAP. Unmatched junction bases numbered 12, after V lost 6 bases and J lost 5 bases. Written as DNA, the CDR3 is TGTGCTAGTGGGCAACGGGACAGAGGGAGAACTGAAGCTTTCTTT. Residues: CASGQRDRGRTEAFF.

The rearrangement joins TRBV7-2 to TRBJ2-7; unclear D gene. V was cut by 5 bases and J by 2 bases, with 22 bases left in between. This CDR3 is built from 17 residues. Germline V gene lookup returns CDR1 SGHTA and CDR2 FQGNSA. CDR3 sequence: CASSKPRLPKATYEQYF. As DNA, the CDR3 is TGTGCCAGCAGCAAACCGCGGCTCCCGAAGGCAACCTACGAGCAGTACTTC.

This clone was observed a handful of times. CDR3 loop: CASSDFGLAGGPPYEQFF. The CDR3 DNA sequence: TGCGCCAGCAGCGATTTTGGACTAGCGGGAGGGCCTCCATATGAGCAGTTCTTC. This chain uses TRBV10-2 with TRBJ2-1; 15 bases are a match to TRBD2. Losses at the gene ends were 6 bases for V and 8 bases for J; bases not matched to a gene: 14. Germline CDR1 reads WSHSY; CDR2 reads SAAADI. CDR3 length: 18 residues.

The chain uses TRBV11-3 and TRBJ2-7; 9 bases are shared with TRBD1. This CDR3 region has 15 residues. The germline V gene has CDR1 SGHNT and CDR2 YENEEA. After removal of 5 bases from V and 3 bases from J, the junction contained 8 bases not matched to a gene. The CDR3 loop reads CASSPGQGLIYEQYF. CDR3 DNA: TGTGCCAGCAGCCCGGGACAGGGCTTAATCTACGAGCAGTACTTC.

The CDR3 DNA reads TGTGCCAGCAAACAAGAGAACACTGAAGCTTTCTTT. It specifies CASKQENTEAFF. The chain uses TRBV13 and TRBJ1-1; D is ambiguous. Germline CDR1 is PRHDT and CDR2 is FYEKMQ (reference sequence). Trimming left V 7 bases short and J 1 base short, with 7 bases between. This CDR3 has 12 amino acids.

The chain carries TRBV19 and TRBJ2-1, with 10 bases fitting TRBD2. V was clipped by 7 bases and J by 2 bases; unmatched bases: 8. Germline V gene lookup returns CDR1 LNHDA and CDR2 SQIVND (reference sequence). The CDR3 is 16 amino acids. CDR3 nucleotide sequence: TGTGCCAGTACAACTAGAGGGACTAGCGCCTACAATGAGCAGTTCTTC. It codes for CASTTRGTSAYNEQFF. The full variable domain, its missing parts supplied by reference TRBV19 and TRBJ2-1, is DGGITQSPKYLFRKEGQNVTLSCEQNLNHDAMYWYRQDPGQGLRLIYYSQIVNDFQKGDIAEGYSVSREKKESFPLTVTSAQKNPTAFYLCASTTRGTSAYNEQFFGPGTRLTVL.

The J gene is TRBJ2-1, the V gene TRBV4-3; 14 positions agree with TRBD2. V lost 0 bases, J lost 3 bases, and 7 bases stayed unmatched. In germline, CDR1 is LGHNA, CDR2 YSLEER. This CDR3 is built from 19 residues. The CDR3 loop reads CASSQDAGLAGAGYNEQFF. CDR3 bases: TGCGCCAGCAGCCAAGATGCGGGACTAGCGGGAGCGGGCTACAATGAGCAGTTCTTC.

This clone has only one observation. This chain links TRBV5-1 with TRBJ1-6; TRBD1 agrees at 7 bases. J lost 6 bases, V lost 4 bases, and 1 base had no gene match. From germline, CDR1 is SGHRS and CDR2 YFSETQ. The CDR3 totals 13 residues. CDR3 nucleotide sequence: TGCGCCAGCAGCCGGGACAGTAATTCACCCCTCCACTTT. It is translated as CASSRDSNSPLHF.

The chain couples TRBV12-3 or TRBV12-4 to TRBJ1-1, with 8 bases that match TRBD1. This CDR3 contains 13 residues. Trimming removed 6 bases from V and 3 bases from J; junction bases left unmatched: 3. The CDR3 is CASSSRGHTEAFF. As DNA, the CDR3 is TGTGCCAGCAGCAGCAGGGGGCACACTGAAGCTTTCTTT.

The genes are TRBV6-6 and TRBJ1-2, with 9 bases matching TRBD1. The CDR3 loop spans 18 amino acids. The trim removed 5 bases at V and 3 bases at J, leaving 16 bases unmatched. Germline-derived CDR1 and CDR2 are MNHNY and SVGAGI (reference sequence). The CDR3 sequence is CASSPVRDRDFIYYGYTF. The CDR3 bases are TGTGCCAGCAGTCCCGTCCGGGACAGGGACTTCATTTACTATGGCTACACCTTC.

V and J are TRBV29-1 and TRBJ1-1; no definite D call. V was trimmed by 2 bases and J by 5 bases, leaving 9 bases between them. Germline V gene data show CDR1 as SQVTM and CDR2 as ANQGSEA. This CDR3 is 12 amino acids long. The CDR3 is CSVELRRTEAFF. CDR3 bases: TGCAGCGTTGAACTGAGGAGGACTGAAGCTTTCTTT.

This chain uses TRBV19 with TRBJ1-1, with 9 bases aligning to TRBD1. Germline assignment: CDR1 LNHDA and CDR2 SQIVND (reference sequence). Trimming took 5 bases from V and 1 from J; bases not matched to a gene: 5. The CDR3 runs to 15 residues. Written as DNA, the CDR3 is TGTGCCAGTAGTCCAGGGACAGGGTGGAACACTGAAGCTTTCTTT. It yields the protein CASSPGTGWNTEAFF.

The chain carries TRBV6-5 and TRBJ1-5; TRBD1 might be the D (5 bases). The CDR3 extends over 13 amino acids. The ends were cut back, 6 bases at V and 1 base at J, with 7 bases in the middle. CDR1 MNHEY and CDR2 SVGAGI come from the germline V gene. The CDR3 loop reads CASSRQSNQPQHF. DNA for the CDR3: TGTGCCAGCAGCAGACAGAGCAATCAGCCCCAGCATTTT.

CDR3 DNA: TGTGCCAGCAGCTTAGGCGGGGGGCTAGGGACTGAAGCTTTCTTT. It translates to CASSLGGGLGTEAFF. This rearrangement joins TRBV7-2 to TRBJ1-1; possibly TRBD1 for D (6 bases). The CDR3 spans 15 residues. Germline-derived CDR1 and CDR2 are SGHTA and FQGNSA. V was cut by 1 base and J by 5 bases, with 14 bases left in between.

The chain employs TRBV5-4 and TRBJ1-6, with TRBD1 matching over 9 bases. Germline CDR1 is SGHNT and CDR2 is YYREEE (reference sequence). Trimming at V came to 0 bases and at J to 0 bases, leaving 10 bases not matched to a gene. CDR3 size: 20 residues. The CDR3 nucleotides read TGTGCCAGCAGCTTGGCCCCGGGGACAGGGCCCAGCTCCTATAATTCACCCCTCCACTTT. Translated: CASSLAPGTGPSSYNSPLHF.

The chain combines TRBV4-3 with TRBJ1-1, with D possibly TRBD1 on 5 matching bases. The V and J ends lost 0 bases and 6 bases respectively, with 17 bases between them. The CDR3 totals 16 residues. CDR1 LGHNA and CDR2 YSLEER come from the germline V gene. In nucleotides, the CDR3 is TGCGCCAGCAGCCAAGATCTAATTTTTCGGGGGTCTGAAGCTTTCTTT. This codes for CASSQDLIFRGSEAFF.

The chain joins TRBV23-1 to TRBJ2-3; 7 positions agree with TRBD1. TRBV23-1 falls under the ORF class, with uncertain function. Unmatched junction bases numbered 20, after V lost 8 bases and J lost 9 bases. CDR3 length equals 16 residues. The CDR3 reads CASPPRGQHRLGTQYF. Written as DNA, the CDR3 is TGCGCCAGCCCTCCCCGGGGACAGCATCGCTTAGGGACGCAGTATTTT.

In the case of this clone: The same CDR3 is also encoded by other DNA sequences in this sample. This chain connects TRBV5-1 to TRBJ2-3; TRBD2 might be the D (5 bases). The CDR3 runs 16 residues. V was shortened by 0 bases and J by 1 base, with 12 bases between the two germline ends. Looked up from germline, CDR1 is SGHRS and CDR2 is YFSETQ. CDR3 DNA: TGCGCCAGCAGCTTGGGAGGCACTAGTGGCACAGATACGCAGTATTTT. Translated, it gives CASSLGGTSGTDTQYF.